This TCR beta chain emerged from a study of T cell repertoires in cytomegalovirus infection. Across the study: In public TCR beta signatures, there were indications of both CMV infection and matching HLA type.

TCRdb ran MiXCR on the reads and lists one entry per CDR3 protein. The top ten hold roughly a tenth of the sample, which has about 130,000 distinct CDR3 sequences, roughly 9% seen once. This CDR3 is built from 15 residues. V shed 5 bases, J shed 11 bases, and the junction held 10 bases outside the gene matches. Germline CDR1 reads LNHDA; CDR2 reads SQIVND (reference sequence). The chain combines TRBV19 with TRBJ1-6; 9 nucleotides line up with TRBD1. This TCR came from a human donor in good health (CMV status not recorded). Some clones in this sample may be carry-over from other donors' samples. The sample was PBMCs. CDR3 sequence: CASSPSQGAKAPLHF. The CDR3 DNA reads TGTGCCAGTAGTCCCTCACAGGGGGCGAAAGCACCCCTCCACTTT.